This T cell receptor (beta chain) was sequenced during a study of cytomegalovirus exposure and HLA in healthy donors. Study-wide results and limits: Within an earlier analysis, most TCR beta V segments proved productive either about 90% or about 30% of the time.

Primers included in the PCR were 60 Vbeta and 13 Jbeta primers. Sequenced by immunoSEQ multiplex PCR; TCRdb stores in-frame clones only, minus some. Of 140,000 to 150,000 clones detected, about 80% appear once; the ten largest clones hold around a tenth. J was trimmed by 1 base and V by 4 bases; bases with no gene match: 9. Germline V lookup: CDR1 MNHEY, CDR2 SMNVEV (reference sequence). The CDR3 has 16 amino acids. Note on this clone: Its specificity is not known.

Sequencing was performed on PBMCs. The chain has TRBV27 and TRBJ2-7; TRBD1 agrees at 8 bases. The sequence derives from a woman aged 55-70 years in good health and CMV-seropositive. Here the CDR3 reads CASSYSATGESYEQYF. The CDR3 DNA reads TGTGCCAGCAGTTACTCCGCGACAGGGGAGTCCTACGAGCAGTACTTC.